Following are 21 T cell receptor beta chains from one sample sequenced in a study of T cell responses to AZD1222 COVID-19 vaccine. Clones were read by immunoSEQ multiplex PCR, and TCRdb kept only the in-frame ones, dropping some. The table shows 150,000 to 200,000 clones, with more than 85% occurring only once. The source was peripheral blood, collected on day 0 of AZD1222 vaccination. The receptor set was obtained from an adult in good health.

The CDR3 here is CASSPGQGPSDTQYF. The DNA of the CDR3 is TGCGCCAGCTCACCGGGACAGGGACCTTCAGATACGCAGTATTTT. The genes are TRBV5-1 and TRBJ2-3; 9 bases fit TRBD1. The junction had 10 bases not matched to a gene; V was cut back by 7 bases and J by 4 bases. Looked up from germline, CDR1 is SGHRS and CDR2 is YFSETQ. This CDR3 has 15 amino acids.

The chain has TRBV7-9 and TRBJ2-3; D assignment may be TRBD1 or TRBD2 (5 bases each). The germline gives CDR1 SEHNR, CDR2 FQNEAQ (reference sequence). Trimming left V 5 bases short and J 7 bases short, with 10 bases between. This CDR3 spans 12 amino acids. The CDR3 loop reads CASSMGRNTQYF. CDR3 nucleotide sequence: TGTGCCAGCAGCATGGGACGAAATACGCAGTATTTT.

The chain links TRBV6-5 to TRBJ1-1; no definite D call. With 11 bases removed from V and 4 bases from J, the gap between germline ends came to 17 bases. Per the germline V gene, CDR1 is MNHEY and CDR2 is SVGAGI. CDR3 size: 13 residues. CDR3 nucleotides: TGTGCCTCTGGACCGCCAGGCAGCACTGAAGCTTTCTTT. Its protein is CASGPPGSTEAFF.

The CDR3 DNA is TGTGCCAGCAGTGAAGCGCTAGGGACTCAGCCCCAGCATTTT. Its translation is CASSEALGTQPQHF. The chain employs TRBV2 and TRBJ1-5; tentative D call: TRBD1 (5 bases). V lost 0 bases, J lost 6 bases, and 9 bases lay in between. The CDR3 is 14 residues long. Germline values: CDR1 SNHLY, CDR2 FYNNEI. Filled out from reference TRBV2 and TRBJ1-5, the complete variable domain reads EPEVTQTPSHQVTQMGQEVILRCVPISNHLYFYWYRQILGQKVEFLVSFYNNEISEKSEIFDDQFSVERPDGSNFTLKIRSTKLEDSAMYFCASSEALGTQPQHFGDGTRLSIL.

The rearrangement uses TRBV3-1 (or the pseudogene TRBV3-2) and TRBJ2-7; D uncertain. V dropped 3 bases and J dropped 0 bases, with 27 bases sitting between them. There are 20 residues in the CDR3. Germline CDR1 is LGHDT and CDR2 is YNNKEL (reference sequence). The CDR3 DNA sequence: TGTGCCAGCAGCCACCTAACTGGACGGACCACCTTTTCTAGCTCCTACGAGCAGTACTTC. Translating gives CASSHLTGRTTFSSSYEQYF.

This rearrangement joins TRBV10-3 to TRBJ1-2; TRBD1 matches 7 bases. This CDR3 has 16 residues. The germline gives CDR1 ENHRY, CDR2 SYGVKD. V trimming: 5 bases; J trimming: 0 bases; junction bases outside the gene matches: 9. The CDR3, as DNA: TGTGCCATCAGTCCCAGGGGGGCACTAGCTAACTATGGCTACACCTTC. It encodes CAISPRGALANYGYTF.

V and J are TRBV5-4 and TRBJ1-2, with D perhaps TRBD1 (5 bases). Trimming stripped 4 bases from V and 8 bases from J, with 18 bases between. This CDR3 is 14 amino acids long. Germline loops: CDR1 SGHNT, CDR2 YYREEE (reference sequence). In nucleotides, the CDR3 is TGTGCCAGCAGCCTACCGGGTGGGGCTGACGGCTACACCTTC. This gives the protein CASSLPGGADGYTF. Drawing the rest from reference TRBV5-4 and TRBJ1-2, the complete variable domain is ETGVTQSPTHLIKTRGQQVTLRCSSQSGHNTVSWYQQALGQGPQFIFQYYREEENGRGNFPPRFSGLQFPNYSSELNVNALELDDSALYLCASSLPGGADGYTFGSGTRLTVV.

The rearrangement uses TRBV19 and TRBJ1-1; D is undetermined. CDR3 length equals 11 residues. The V and J ends lost 3 bases and 3 bases respectively, with 2 bases between them. Germline V gives CDR1 LNHDA, CDR2 SQIVND (reference sequence). The CDR3 sequence: CASSMYTEAFF. The CDR3 bases are TGTGCCAGTAGTATGTACACTGAAGCTTTCTTT.

V usage is TRBV12-1 and J usage is TRBJ2-7; the table names TRBD1, a call not compared with the DNA. TRBV12-1 has pseudogene status. The CDR3 has 14 amino acids. This CDR3 reads CASSSGTGGSEQYF. CDR3 DNA sequence: TGTGCCAGCAGCTCTGGGACAGGGGGGTCGGAGCAGTACTTC.

This chain connects TRBV5-4 to TRBJ2-7; possible D gene TRBD1, 6 bases. The CDR3 has 15 amino acids. With 2 bases removed from V and 1 base from J, the gap between germline ends came to 13 bases. Germline-derived CDR1 and CDR2 are SGHNT and YYREEE (reference sequence). The CDR3 protein is CASSLETGPSYEQYF. As DNA, the CDR3 is TGTGCCAGCAGCTTAGAGACAGGTCCGTCCTACGAGCAGTACTTC. The full variable domain, with the rest looked up from reference TRBV5-4 and TRBJ2-7, is ETGVTQSPTHLIKTRGQQVTLRCSSQSGHNTVSWYQQALGQGPQFIFQYYREEENGRGNFPPRFSGLQFPNYSSELNVNALELDDSALYLCASSLETGPSYEQYFGPGTRLTVT.

The chain is built from TRBV27 and TRBJ2-5; 14 nucleotides agree with TRBD2. This CDR3 has 16 amino acids. Germline values: CDR1 MNHEY, CDR2 SMNVEV (reference sequence). V was clipped by 10 bases and J by 1 base; unmatched bases: 8. The CDR3 sequence is CANYLGTSGGQETQYF. CDR3 coding DNA: TGTGCCAACTACCTCGGGACTAGCGGGGGCCAAGAGACCCAGTACTTC.

The count of this clone is one. The rearrangement links TRBV2 to TRBJ2-1; 11 nucleotides agree with TRBD1. This CDR3 contains 18 residues. J was trimmed by 2 bases and V by 6 bases; bases with no gene match: 12. From germline, CDR1 is SNHLY and CDR2 FYNNEI. The CDR3 is CASRPWGRDRGTYNEQFF. As DNA, the CDR3 is TGTGCCAGCAGGCCCTGGGGAAGGGACAGGGGGACCTACAATGAGCAGTTCTTC.

The chain joins TRBV7-8 to TRBJ1-5; D ambiguous. From germline, CDR1 is SGHVS and CDR2 FQNEAQ. Trimming took off 6 bases at V and 1 base at J, with 10 bases between the two ends. The CDR3 runs 14 residues. CDR3 region: CASSSTESNQPQHF. In DNA, the CDR3 is TGTGCCAGCAGTTCAACCGAGAGCAATCAGCCCCAGCATTTT. Combining the CDR3 with reference TRBV7-8 and TRBJ1-5 gives the whole variable domain GAGVSQSPRYKVAKRGQDVALRCDPISGHVSLFWYQQALGQGPEFLTYFQNEAQLDKSGLPSDRFFAERPEGSVSTLKIQRTQQEDSAVYLCASSSTESNQPQHFGDGTRLSIL.

The CDR3 DNA reads TGTGCCAGCAGCTTAGTGCTGGGGCCCCAGCATTTT. Translation gives CASSLVLGPQHF. The chain combines TRBV11-2 with TRBJ1-5; no reliable D call. V was clipped by 1 base and J by 9 bases, with 7 bases between them. This CDR3 contains 12 residues. From germline, CDR1 is SGHAT and CDR2 FQNNGV.

In this sample, this clone turned up once. DNA of the CDR3: TGTGCCAGCAGTTCCCCGGGAGAGGGGGCGGGAGGAAACACCATATATTTT. As protein: CASSSPGEGAGGNTIYF. The chain uses TRBV28 and TRBJ1-3; 7 nucleotides align to TRBD1. This CDR3 has 17 amino acids. The V gene end was trimmed by 4 bases and the J gene end by 4 bases; junction bases not matched to a gene: 13. CDR1 and CDR2 from the germline V gene are MDHEN and SYDVKM.

This clone was seen once. The V call is TRBV3-1 (or the pseudogene TRBV3-2), the J call TRBJ2-7; TRBD2 matches 9 bases. The CDR3 totals 15 residues. V lost 1 base to trimming and J lost 3 bases; unmatched junction nucleotides: 4. CDR1 is LGHDT and CDR2 is YNNKEL in the germline V gene (reference sequence). For the CDR3, the DNA is TGTGCCAGCAGCCAAGGGGGACTAGCAGGCTACGAGCAGTACTTC. It translates to CASSQGGLAGYEQYF.

The chain uses TRBV27 and TRBJ1-1; weak D call: TRBD1 (6 bases). Germline CDR1 is MNHEY and CDR2 is SMNVEV (reference sequence). The length of the CDR3 is 14 residues. The V and J ends lost 5 bases and 1 base respectively, with 11 bases between them. In DNA, the CDR3 is TGTGCCAGCAGTCCCCAGGGGTGGAACACTGAAGCTTTCTTT. This gives the protein CASSPQGWNTEAFF.

This chain uses TRBV5-4 with TRBJ1-3; 7 bases match TRBD1. This CDR3 is 14 amino acids long. Germline V gene lookup returns CDR1 SGHNT and CDR2 YYREEE (reference sequence). The V gene end was trimmed by 2 bases and the J gene end by 2 bases; junction bases not matched to a gene: 1. This CDR3 is CASSLTGAGNTIYF. CDR3 DNA sequence: TGTGCCAGCAGCTTAACAGGGGCTGGAAACACCATATATTTT.

The chain combines TRBV7-9 with TRBJ1-4; 7 positions match TRBD1. Germline V gene data show CDR1 as SEHNR and CDR2 as FQNEAQ (reference sequence). This CDR3 spans 18 amino acids. The V gene end was trimmed by 4 bases and the J gene end by 5 bases; junction bases not matched to a gene: 16. The DNA of the CDR3 is TGTGCCAGCAGCTCTCGGATGGGCACCGGGACAGCGAATGAAAAACTGTTTTTT. Its translation is CASSSRMGTGTANEKLFF.

The V and J genes are TRBV5-1 and TRBJ2-5, with D unresolved. Looked up from germline, CDR1 is SGHRS and CDR2 is YFSETQ. The CDR3 sequence is 17 residues long. The V end lost 0 bases, the J end lost 0 bases, and 15 bases lay between the germline ends. The CDR3 coding sequence is TGCGCCAGCAGCTTGGGTTCGTCAGCCCGGTACCAAGAGACCCAGTACTTC. This sequence encodes CASSLGSSARYQETQYF.

On this clone: Other DNA variants within this sample encode the same CDR3. The J gene is TRBJ2-1, the V gene TRBV11-2, with unresolved D. The germline gives CDR1 SGHAT, CDR2 FQNNGV. V lost 3 bases to trimming and J lost 1 base, with 4 bases between them. The CDR3 is 13 residues long. CDR3: CASSLGSYNEQFF. The CDR3 DNA is TGTGCCAGCAGCTTGGGGTCCTACAATGAGCAGTTCTTC. Together with reference TRBV11-2 and TRBJ2-1, the CDR3 gives the full variable domain: EAGVAQSPRYKIIEKRQSVAFWCNPISGHATLYWYQQILGQGPKLLIQFQNNGVVDDSQLPKDRFSAERLKGVDSTLKIQPAKLEDSAVYLCASSLGSYNEQFFGPGTRLTVL.